This T cell receptor (beta chain) was sequenced in a study of long-term antiretroviral therapy in people with HIV. A remark on this clone: Its antigen is undetermined.

General study points: HIV repertoires covered narrower CDR3 length ranges than controls did.

Between the trimmed V and J ends, which lost 2 bases and 5 bases, there was a span of 13 bases. Germline V gene sequence: CDR1 MNHNY, CDR2 SVGAGI (reference sequence). This CDR3 is built from 14 residues. Researchers ran immunoSEQ v3.0 at survey level. Data came from immunoSEQ multiplex PCR; TCRdb stores just in-frame clones and leaves some out. The data hold around 21,000 clones, with 84% observed a single time. This TCR derives from a woman aged 50 to 60 with HIV. Specimen: unsorted PBMCs, collected 1.9 years after starting antiretroviral therapy. The chain uses TRBV6-6 and TRBJ2-7; either TRBD1 or TRBD2 may fit D (6 bases each). CDR3 nucleotides: TGTGCCAGCAGTTACGAGGGGGGAGGCAACGAGCAGTACTTC. It specifies CASSYEGGGNEQYF.